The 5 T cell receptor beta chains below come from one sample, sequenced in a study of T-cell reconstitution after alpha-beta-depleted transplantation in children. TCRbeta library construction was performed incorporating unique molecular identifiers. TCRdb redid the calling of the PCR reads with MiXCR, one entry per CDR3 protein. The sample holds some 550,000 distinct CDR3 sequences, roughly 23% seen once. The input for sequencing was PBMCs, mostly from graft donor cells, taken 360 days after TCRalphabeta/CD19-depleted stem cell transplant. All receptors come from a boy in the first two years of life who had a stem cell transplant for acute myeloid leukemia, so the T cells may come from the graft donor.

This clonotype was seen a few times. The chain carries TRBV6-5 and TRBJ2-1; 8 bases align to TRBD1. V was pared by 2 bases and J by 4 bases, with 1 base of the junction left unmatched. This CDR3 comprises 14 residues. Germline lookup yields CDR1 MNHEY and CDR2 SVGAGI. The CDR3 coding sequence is TGTGCCAGCAGTTACAACAGGGGGTACAATGAGCAGTTCTTC. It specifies CASSYNRGYNEQFF.

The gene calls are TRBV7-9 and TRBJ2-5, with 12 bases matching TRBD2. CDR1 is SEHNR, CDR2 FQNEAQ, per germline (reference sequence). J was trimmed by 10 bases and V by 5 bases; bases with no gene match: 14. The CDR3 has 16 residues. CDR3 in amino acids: CASSPSGGARREVQYF. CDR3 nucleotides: TGTGCCAGCAGCCCTAGCGGGGGGGCACGAAGAGAGGTCCAGTACTTC.

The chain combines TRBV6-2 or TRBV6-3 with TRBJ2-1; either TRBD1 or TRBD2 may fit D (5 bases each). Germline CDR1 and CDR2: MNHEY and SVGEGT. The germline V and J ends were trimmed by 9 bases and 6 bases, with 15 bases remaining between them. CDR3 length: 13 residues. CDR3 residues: CASDRGTINEQFF. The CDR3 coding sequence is TGTGCCAGTGACCGAGGGACGATCAATGAGCAGTTCTTC.

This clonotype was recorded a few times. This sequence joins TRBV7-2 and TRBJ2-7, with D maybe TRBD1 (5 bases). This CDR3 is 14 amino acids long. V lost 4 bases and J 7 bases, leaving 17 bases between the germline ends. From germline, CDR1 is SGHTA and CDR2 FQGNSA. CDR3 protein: CASSSNPTASEQYF. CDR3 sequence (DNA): TGTGCCAGCAGCTCCAACCCGACAGCATCGGAGCAGTACTTC. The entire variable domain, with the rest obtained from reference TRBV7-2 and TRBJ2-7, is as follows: GAGVSQSPSNKVTEKGKDVELRCDPISGHTALYWYRQSLGQGLEFLIYFQGNSAPDKSGLPSDRFSAERTGGSVSTLTIQRTQQEDSAVYLCASSSNPTASEQYFGPGTRLTVT.

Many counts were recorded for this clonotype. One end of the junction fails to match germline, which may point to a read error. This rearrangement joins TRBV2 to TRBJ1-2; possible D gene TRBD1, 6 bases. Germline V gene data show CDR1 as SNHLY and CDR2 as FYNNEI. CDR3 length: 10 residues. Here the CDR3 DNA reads TGTGCCAGCAAGAAAGGGGGGCCGATCTTC. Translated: CASKKGGPIF.